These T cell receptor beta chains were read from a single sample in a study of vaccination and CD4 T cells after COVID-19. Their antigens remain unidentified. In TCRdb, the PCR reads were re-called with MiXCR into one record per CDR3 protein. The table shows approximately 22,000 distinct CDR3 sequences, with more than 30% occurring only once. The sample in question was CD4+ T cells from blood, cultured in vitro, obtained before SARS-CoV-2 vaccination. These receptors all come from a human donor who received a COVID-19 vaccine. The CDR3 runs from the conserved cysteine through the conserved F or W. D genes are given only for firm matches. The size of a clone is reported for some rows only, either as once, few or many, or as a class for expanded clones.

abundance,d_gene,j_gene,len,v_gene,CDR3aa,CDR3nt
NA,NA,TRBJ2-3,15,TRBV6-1,CASRSQVSSTDTQYF,TGTGCCAGCAGATCACAGGTGTCTAGCACAGATACGCAGTATTTT
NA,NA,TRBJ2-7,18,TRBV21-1,CASSPPPTPIRQTYEQYF,TGTGCCAGCAGCCCCCCACCTACCCCGATAAGACAGACCTACGAGCAGTACTTC
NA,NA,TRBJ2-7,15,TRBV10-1,CASSEYEGRSYEQYF,TGCGCCAGCAGTGAGTATGAGGGTCGCTCCTACGAGCAGTACTTC
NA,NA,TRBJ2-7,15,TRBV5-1,CASSSDPVGSYEQYF,TGCGCCAGCAGCTCGGACCCAGTAGGTTCCTACGAGCAGTACTTC
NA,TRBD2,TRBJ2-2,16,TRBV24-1,CATSDLFREGTGELFF,TGTGCCACCAGTGATTTGTTCAGGGAGGGCACCGGGGAGCTGTTTTTT
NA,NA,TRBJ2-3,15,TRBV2,CASIGTSAGTDTQYF,TGTGCCAGCATAGGGACTTCTGCGGGCACAGATACGCAGTATTTT
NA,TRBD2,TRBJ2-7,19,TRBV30,CAWSVPHPSGGAPSYEQYF,TGTGCCTGGAGTGTTCCCCATCCTAGCGGGGGGGCCCCCTCCTACGAGCAGTACTTC
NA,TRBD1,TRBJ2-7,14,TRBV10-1,CASSNRGPPYEQYF,TGCGCCAGCAGTAACAGGGGGCCACCCTACGAGCAGTACTTC
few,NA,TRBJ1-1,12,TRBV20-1,CSAGEVNTEAFF,TGCAGTGCCGGGGAGGTGAACACTGAAGCTTTCTTT
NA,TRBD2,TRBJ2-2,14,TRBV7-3,CASSSGTSTGELFF,TGTGCCAGCAGCTCCGGGACTAGCACCGGGGAGCTGTTTTTT
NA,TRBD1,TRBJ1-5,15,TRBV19,CASSPPTGHNQPQHF,TGTGCCAGTAGCCCACCGACAGGGCACAATCAGCCCCAGCATTTT
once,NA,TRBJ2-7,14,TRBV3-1,CASSQEAATYEQYF,TGTGCCAGCAGCCAAGAAGCGGCAACCTACGAGCAGTACTTC
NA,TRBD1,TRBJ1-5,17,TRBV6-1,CASRSDRGGSFNQPQHF,TGTGCCAGCCGATCAGACAGGGGAGGGTCCTTCAATCAGCCCCAGCATTTT
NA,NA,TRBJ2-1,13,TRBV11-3,CASSFGVFNEQFF,TGTGCCAGCAGCTTCGGAGTTTTCAATGAGCAGTTCTTC
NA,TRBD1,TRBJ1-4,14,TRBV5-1,CASSWGDRDEKLFF,TGCGCCAGCAGCTGGGGGGACAGGGATGAAAAACTGTTTTTT
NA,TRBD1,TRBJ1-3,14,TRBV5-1,CASSLRGQGDTIYF,TGCGCCAGCAGCTTGAGGGGACAGGGAGACACCATATATTTT
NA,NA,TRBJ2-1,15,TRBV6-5,CASSYSGGRHNEQFF,TGTGCCAGCAGTTACTCCGGAGGGAGGCACAATGAGCAGTTCTTC
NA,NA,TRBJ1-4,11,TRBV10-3,CAISRGEKLFF,TGTGCCATCAGTCGTGGGGAAAAACTGTTTTTT
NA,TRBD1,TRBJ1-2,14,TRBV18,CASSLEGGNYGYTF,TGTGCCAGCTCTCTGGAAGGGGGCAACTATGGCTACACCTTC
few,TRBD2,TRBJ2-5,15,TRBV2,CASSLAGGRRETQYF,TGTGCCAGCAGCCTAGCGGGGGGGCGGAGAGAGACCCAGTACTTC
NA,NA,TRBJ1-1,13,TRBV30,CAWSVRANTEAFF,TGTGCCTGGAGTGTTAGGGCTAACACTGAAGCTTTCTTT
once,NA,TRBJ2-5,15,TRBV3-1,CASSQVWGTQETQYF,TGTGCCAGCAGCCAAGTATGGGGGACCCAAGAGACCCAGTACTTC
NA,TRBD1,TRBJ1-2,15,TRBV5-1,CASSFGGQGDYGYTF,TGCGCCAGCAGCTTTGGGGGACAGGGAGACTATGGCTACACCTTC
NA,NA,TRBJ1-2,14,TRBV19,CASSHSGSNGGYTF,TGTGCCAGTAGCCACTCTGGGAGTAATGGTGGCTACACCTTC
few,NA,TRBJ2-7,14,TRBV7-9,CASSFRRGPYEQYF,TGTGCCAGCAGCTTTCGCAGGGGACCATACGAGCAGTACTTC
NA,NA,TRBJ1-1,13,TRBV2,CASSVSPVAEAFF,TGTGCCAGCAGTGTCAGCCCTGTAGCAGAAGCTTTCTTT
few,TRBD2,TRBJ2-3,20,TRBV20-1,CSARDFLRLAGGLSTDTQYF,TGCAGTGCTAGAGATTTCCTTCGACTAGCGGGGGGCCTCAGCACAGATACGCAGTATTTT
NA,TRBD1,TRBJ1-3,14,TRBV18,CASSRIGTENTIYF,TGTGCCAGCTCACGGATCGGGACAGAAAACACCATATATTTT
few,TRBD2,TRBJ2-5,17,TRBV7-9,CASSFGPSGGAEETQYF,TGTGCCAGCAGCTTCGGGCCTAGCGGGGGGGCCGAGGAGACCCAGTACTTC
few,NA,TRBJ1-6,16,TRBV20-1,CSARDSGAGGNSPLHF,TGCAGTGCTAGAGATTCAGGGGCCGGGGGTAATTCACCCCTCCACTTT
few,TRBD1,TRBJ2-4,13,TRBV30,CAWRDRAKNIQYF,TGTGCCTGGAGGGACAGGGCAAAAAACATTCAGTACTTC
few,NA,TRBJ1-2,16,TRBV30,CAWSVPLGGASYGYTF,TGTGCCTGGAGTGTACCACTAGGGGGGGCCTCCTATGGCTACACCTTC
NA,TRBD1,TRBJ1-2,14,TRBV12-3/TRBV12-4,CASSLMHRGEGYTF,TGTGCCAGCAGTTTAATGCACAGGGGGGAGGGCTACACCTTC
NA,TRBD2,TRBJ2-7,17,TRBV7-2,CASSLVGGTSGPYEQYF,TGTGCCAGCAGCTTAGTCGGGGGGACTAGCGGACCCTACGAGCAGTACTTC
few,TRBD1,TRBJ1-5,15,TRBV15,CATSRETGARGPQHF,TGTGCCACCAGCAGGGAGACAGGGGCGCGTGGGCCCCAGCATTTT
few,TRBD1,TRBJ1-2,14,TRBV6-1,CASSTGQGAGGYTF,TGTGCCAGCAGCACCGGACAGGGGGCAGGTGGCTACACCTTC
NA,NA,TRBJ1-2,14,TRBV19,CASSISSVDYGYTF,TGTGCCAGTAGTATTTCTTCGGTCGACTATGGCTACACCTTC
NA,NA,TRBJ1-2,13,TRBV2,CASSAPTGDGYTF,TGTGCCAGCAGCGCCCCCACGGGAGATGGCTACACCTTC
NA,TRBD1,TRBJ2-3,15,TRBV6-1,CASSHRQGGTDTQYF,TGTGCCAGCAGTCACCGACAGGGGGGCACAGATACGCAGTATTTT
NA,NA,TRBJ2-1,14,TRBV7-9,CASSLIQRDNEQFF,TGTGCCAGCAGCTTAATCCAGCGGGACAATGAGCAGTTCTTC
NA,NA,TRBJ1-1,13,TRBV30,CAWSVGTFTEAFF,TGTGCCTGGAGTGTCGGGACTTTTACTGAAGCTTTCTTT
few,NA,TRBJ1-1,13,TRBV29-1,CSGKTVRNTEAFF,TGCAGCGGCAAAACAGTTAGGAACACTGAAGCTTTCTTT
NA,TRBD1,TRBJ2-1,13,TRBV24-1,CATSGAGGNEQFF,TGTGCCACCTCAGGGGCAGGGGGCAATGAGCAGTTCTTC
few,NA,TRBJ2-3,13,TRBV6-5,CASSYDTTDTQYF,TGTGCCAGCAGTTACGACACGACAGATACGCAGTATTTT
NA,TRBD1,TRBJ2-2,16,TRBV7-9,CASRNDRGSNTGELFF,TGTGCCAGCAGGAACGACAGGGGCTCGAACACCGGGGAGCTGTTTTTT
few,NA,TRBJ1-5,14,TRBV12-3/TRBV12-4,CASRGQNSNQPQHF,TGTGCCAGCAGAGGACAGAATAGCAATCAGCCCCAGCATTTT
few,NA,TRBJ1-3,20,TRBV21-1,CASSKPNVSTGSVSGNTIYF,TGTGCCAGCAGCAAGCCAAACGTCTCGACAGGCAGTGTCTCTGGAAACACCATATATTTT
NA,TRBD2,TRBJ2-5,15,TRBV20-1,CSAVGGSGGAETQYF,TGCAGTGCTGTGGGAGGAAGCGGGGGTGCGGAGACCCAGTACTTC
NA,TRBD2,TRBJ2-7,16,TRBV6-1,CASSERGLATSYEQYF,TGTGCCAGCAGTGAAAGGGGACTAGCGACATCCTACGAGCAGTACTTC
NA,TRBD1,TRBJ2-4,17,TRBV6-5,CASSYSPPQGAKNIQYF,TGTGCCAGCAGTTACTCTCCACCACAGGGGGCCAAAAACATTCAGTACTTC
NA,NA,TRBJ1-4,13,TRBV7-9,CASTLLADEKLFF,TGTGCCAGCACCTTACTGGCAGATGAAAAACTGTTTTTT
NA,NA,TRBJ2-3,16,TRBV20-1,CSARGIPRILSDTQYF,TGCAGTGCTAGAGGTATCCCTAGGATCCTCTCAGATACGCAGTATTTT
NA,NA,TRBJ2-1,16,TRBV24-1,CATSDLTGGTINEQFF,TGTGCCACCAGTGATTTAACGGGGGGCACGATTAATGAGCAGTTCTTC
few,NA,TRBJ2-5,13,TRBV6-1,CAGGAGGAQTQYF,TGTGCCGGGGGGGCAGGGGGCGCACAGACCCAGTACTTC
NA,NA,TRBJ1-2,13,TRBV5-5,CASSPTEIYGYTF,TGTGCCAGCAGCCCTACCGAAATCTATGGCTACACCTTC
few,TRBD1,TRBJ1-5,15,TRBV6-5,CASSWTGYSNQPQHF,TGTGCCAGCAGTTGGACAGGTTATAGCAATCAGCCCCAGCATTTT
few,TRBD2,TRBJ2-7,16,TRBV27,CASSLPRAGGPYEQYF,TGTGCCAGCAGTTTACCCCGAGCGGGGGGGCCTTACGAGCAGTACTTC
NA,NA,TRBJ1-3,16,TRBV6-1,CASSERGAISGNTIYF,TGTGCCAGCAGTGAACGGGGGGCGATCTCTGGAAACACCATATATTTT
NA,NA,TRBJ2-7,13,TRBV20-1,CSALPGGPFEQYF,TGCAGTGCCCTCCCCGGGGGACCTTTTGAGCAGTACTTC